This TCR beta chain was documented in a study of cytomegalovirus exposure and HLA in healthy donors. Study results and limitations: The study recorded 150 to 200 TCR beta chains that were cytomegalovirus-associated. Most of the TCR beta V segments (in an earlier analysis) were productive either about 87% or about 30% of the time. A further, later analysis showed that HLA-associated TCR beta chains (compared with equally common others) were more clonally expanded.

As for this clone: Its antigen remains unknown.

The study ran its PCR with 60 Vbeta and 13 Jbeta primers. TCRdb's table, derived via immunoSEQ multiplex PCR, lists solely in-frame clones and lacks some. The sample consists of 150,000 or so clones, over 70% of them appearing once. The CDR3 covers 14 residues. Germline-derived CDR1 and CDR2 are SNHLY and FYNNEI. V lost 4 bases and J 4 bases, leaving 10 bases between the germline ends. The TCR sequence derives from a woman aged 40 to 49 in good health and CMV-seronegative. The gene calls are TRBV2 and TRBJ2-2; weak D call: TRBD2 (6 bases). The sequencing sample was made of PBMCs. The CDR3 is CASSGLVATGELFF. CDR3 sequence (DNA): TGTGCCAGCAGTGGACTAGTTGCCACCGGGGAGCTGTTTTTT.